This TCR beta chain derives from a study of naive and memory T cell subsets. Findings and limits, study-wide: Both skin biopsy types reportedly yielded TCRs, tuberculin sites far more.

This clonotype is labeled medium-sized (0.01 to 0.1%). Its matching antigen is unknown. The CDR3 has 14 residues. Trimming cost V 2 bases and J 8 bases, with 13 bases left between them. Amplification of ligated cDNA took four PCR rounds with SP2 and nested alpha and beta constant primers. A single record per CDR3 protein comes from TCRdb applying MiXCR to the UMI-ligation and nested PCR reads. The sample has some 30,000 distinct CDR3 sequences, roughly 7.3% seen once. Sample treatment: skin biopsy from PPD injection site in Mantoux-positive individual. The library had UMIs added by 3' ligation of an oligonucleotide to TCR cDNA. Tuberculin skin test biopsies were taken where PPD was injected in Mantoux-positive people.

The rearrangement uses TRBV12-3 or TRBV12-4 and TRBJ1-3; TRBD1 might be the D (5 bases). This TCR came from an adult in good health. The sequencing used skin, collected from a tuberculin skin test site. In DNA, the CDR3 is TGTGCCAGCAGTTTATTGGCGCAGGGCGACACCATATATTTT. It specifies CASSLLAQGDTIYF.